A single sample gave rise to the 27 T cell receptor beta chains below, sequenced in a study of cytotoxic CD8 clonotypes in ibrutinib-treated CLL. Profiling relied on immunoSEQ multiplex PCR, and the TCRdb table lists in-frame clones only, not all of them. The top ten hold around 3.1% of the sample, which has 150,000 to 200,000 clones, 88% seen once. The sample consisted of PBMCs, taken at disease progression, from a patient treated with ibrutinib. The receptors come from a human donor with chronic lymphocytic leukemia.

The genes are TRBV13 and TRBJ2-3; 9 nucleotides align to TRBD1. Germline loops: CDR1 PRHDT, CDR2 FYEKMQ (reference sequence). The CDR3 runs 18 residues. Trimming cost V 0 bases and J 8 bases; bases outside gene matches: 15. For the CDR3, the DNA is TGTGCCAGCAGCTTAGGCCTCTTACAGGGGGCGAAATCGGGTACGCAGTATTTT. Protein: CASSLGLLQGAKSGTQYF.

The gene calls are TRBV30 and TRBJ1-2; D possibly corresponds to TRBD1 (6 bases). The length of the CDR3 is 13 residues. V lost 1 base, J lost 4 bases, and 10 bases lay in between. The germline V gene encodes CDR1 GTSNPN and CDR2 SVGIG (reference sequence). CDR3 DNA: TGTGCCTGGAGTGGTCGGACAGCCTATGGCTACACCTTC. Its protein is CAWSGRTAYGYTF.

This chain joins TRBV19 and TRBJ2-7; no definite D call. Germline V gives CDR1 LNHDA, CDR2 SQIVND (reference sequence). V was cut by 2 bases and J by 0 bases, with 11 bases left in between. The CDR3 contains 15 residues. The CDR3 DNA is TGTGCCAGTAGTATAACCTCGGGTAGCTCCTACGAGCAGTACTTC. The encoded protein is CASSITSGSSYEQYF. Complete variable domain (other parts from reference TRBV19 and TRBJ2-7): DGGITQSPKYLFRKEGQNVTLSCEQNLNHDAMYWYRQDPGQGLRLIYYSQIVNDFQKGDIAEGYSVSREKKESFPLTVTSAQKNPTAFYLCASSITSGSSYEQYFGPGTRLTVT.

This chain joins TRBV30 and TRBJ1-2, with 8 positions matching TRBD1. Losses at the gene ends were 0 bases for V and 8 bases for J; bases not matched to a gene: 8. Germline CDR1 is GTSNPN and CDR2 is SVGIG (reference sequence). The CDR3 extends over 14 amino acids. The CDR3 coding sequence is TGTGCCTGGAGTGTACGCAGGGGGCCCGGGGGCTACACCTTC. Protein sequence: CAWSVRRGPGGYTF.

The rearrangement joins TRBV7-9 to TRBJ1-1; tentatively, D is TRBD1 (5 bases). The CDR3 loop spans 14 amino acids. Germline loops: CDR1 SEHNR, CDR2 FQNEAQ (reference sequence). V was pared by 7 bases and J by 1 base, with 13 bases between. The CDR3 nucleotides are TGTGCCAGCATCAAAAACGGACAGAACACTGAAGCTTTCTTT. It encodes CASIKNGQNTEAFF.

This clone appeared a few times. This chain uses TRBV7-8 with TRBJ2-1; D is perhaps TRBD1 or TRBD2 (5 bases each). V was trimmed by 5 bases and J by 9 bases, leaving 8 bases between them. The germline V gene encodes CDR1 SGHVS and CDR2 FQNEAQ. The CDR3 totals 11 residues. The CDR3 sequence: CASSGGSEQFF. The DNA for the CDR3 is TGTGCCAGCAGCGGGGGTAGTGAGCAGTTCTTC.

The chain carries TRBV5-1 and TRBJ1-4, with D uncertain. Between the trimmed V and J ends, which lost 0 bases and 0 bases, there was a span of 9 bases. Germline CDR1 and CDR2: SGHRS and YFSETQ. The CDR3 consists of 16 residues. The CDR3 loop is CASSLVGDPTNEKLFF. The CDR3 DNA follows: TGCGCCAGCAGCTTGGTCGGGGATCCAACTAATGAAAAACTGTTTTTT.

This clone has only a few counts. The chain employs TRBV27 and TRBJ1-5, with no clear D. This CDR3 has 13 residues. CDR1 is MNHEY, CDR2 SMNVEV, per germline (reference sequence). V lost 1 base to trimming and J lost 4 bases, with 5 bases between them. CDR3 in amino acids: CASSLFWNQPQHF. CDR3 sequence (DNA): TGTGCCAGCAGTTTATTCTGGAATCAGCCCCAGCATTTT.

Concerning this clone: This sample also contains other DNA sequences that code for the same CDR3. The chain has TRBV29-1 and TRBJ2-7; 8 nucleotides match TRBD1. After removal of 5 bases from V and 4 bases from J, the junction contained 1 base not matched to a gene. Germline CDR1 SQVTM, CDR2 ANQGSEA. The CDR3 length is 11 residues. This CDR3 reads CSVTGGYEQYF. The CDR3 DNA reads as TGCAGCGTTACAGGGGGATACGAGCAGTACTTC.

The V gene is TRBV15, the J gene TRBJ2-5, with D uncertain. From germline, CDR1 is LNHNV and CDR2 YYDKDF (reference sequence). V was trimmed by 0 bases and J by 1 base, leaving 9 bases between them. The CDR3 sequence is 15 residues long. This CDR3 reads CATSRDKGLQETQYF. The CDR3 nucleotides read TGTGCCACCAGCAGAGATAAGGGCCTCCAAGAGACCCAGTACTTC.

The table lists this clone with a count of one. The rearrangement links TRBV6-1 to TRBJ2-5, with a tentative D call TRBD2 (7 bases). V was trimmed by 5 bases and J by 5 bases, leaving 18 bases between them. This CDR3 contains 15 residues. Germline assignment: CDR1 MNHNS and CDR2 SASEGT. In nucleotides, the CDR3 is TGTGCCAGCAGTTCGTTCGGCGGGGGCGTTGAGACCCAGTACTTC. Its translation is CASSSFGGGVETQYF.

CDR3 protein: CASSIDRGVGRAQFF. The CDR3 region has the DNA TGTGCCAGTAGTATAGATCGAGGGGTCGGGAGGGCCCAGTTCTTC. The chain recombines TRBV19 with TRBJ2-1, with 8 nucleotides matching TRBD2. The CDR3 has 15 amino acids. Per germline, CDR1 LNHDA and CDR2 SQIVND (reference sequence). V trimming: 0 bases; J trimming: 13 bases; junction bases outside the gene matches: 11. Together with reference TRBV19 and TRBJ2-1, the CDR3 gives the full variable domain: DGGITQSPKYLFRKEGQNVTLSCEQNLNHDAMYWYRQDPGQGLRLIYYSQIVNDFQKGDIAEGYSVSREKKESFPLTVTSAQKNPTAFYLCASSIDRGVGRAQFFGPGTRLTVL.

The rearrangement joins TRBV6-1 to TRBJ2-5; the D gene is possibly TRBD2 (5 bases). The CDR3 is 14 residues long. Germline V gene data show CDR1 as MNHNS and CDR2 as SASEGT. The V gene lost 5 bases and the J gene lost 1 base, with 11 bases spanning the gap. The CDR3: CASSTTRSQETQYF. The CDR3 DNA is TGTGCCAGCAGTACTACTAGGTCCCAAGAGACCCAGTACTTC.

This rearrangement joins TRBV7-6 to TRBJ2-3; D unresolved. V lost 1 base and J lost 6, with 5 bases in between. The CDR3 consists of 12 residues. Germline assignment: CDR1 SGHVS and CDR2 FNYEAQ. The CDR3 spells CASSLGWDTQYF. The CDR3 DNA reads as TGTGCCAGCAGCTTAGGGTGGGATACGCAGTATTTT.

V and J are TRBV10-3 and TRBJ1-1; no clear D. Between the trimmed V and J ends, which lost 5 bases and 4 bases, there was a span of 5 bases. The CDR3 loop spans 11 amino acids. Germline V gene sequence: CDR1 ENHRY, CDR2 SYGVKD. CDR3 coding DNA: TGTGCCATCAGTTTTAGCACTGAAGCTTTCTTT. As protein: CAISFSTEAFF.

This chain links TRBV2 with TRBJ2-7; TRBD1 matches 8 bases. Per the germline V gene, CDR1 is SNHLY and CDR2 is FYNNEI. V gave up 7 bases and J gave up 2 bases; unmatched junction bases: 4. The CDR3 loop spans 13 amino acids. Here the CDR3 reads CASTGTGAYEQYF. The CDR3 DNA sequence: TGTGCCAGCACCGGGACAGGAGCCTACGAGCAGTACTTC.

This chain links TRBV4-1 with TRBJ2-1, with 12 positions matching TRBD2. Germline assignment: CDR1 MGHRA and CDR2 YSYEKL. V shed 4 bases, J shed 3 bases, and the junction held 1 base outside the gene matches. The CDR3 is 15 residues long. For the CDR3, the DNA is TGCGCCAGCAGCCTACTAGCGGGAGGCTACAATGAGCAGTTCTTC. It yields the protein CASSLLAGGYNEQFF.

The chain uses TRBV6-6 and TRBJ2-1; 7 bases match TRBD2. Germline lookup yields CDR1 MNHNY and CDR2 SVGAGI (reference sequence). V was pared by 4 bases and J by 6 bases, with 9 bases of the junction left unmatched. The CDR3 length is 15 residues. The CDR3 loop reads CASSSLGGISNEQFF. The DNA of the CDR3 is TGTGCCAGCAGTTCCCTCGGGGGGATCTCCAATGAGCAGTTCTTC.

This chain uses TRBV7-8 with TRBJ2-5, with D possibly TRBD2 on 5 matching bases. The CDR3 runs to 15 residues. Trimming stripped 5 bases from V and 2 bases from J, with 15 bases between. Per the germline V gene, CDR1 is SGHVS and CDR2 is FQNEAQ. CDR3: CASSPLGSGQETQYF. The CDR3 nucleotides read TGTGCCAGCAGCCCGCTTGGGAGCGGTCAAGAGACCCAGTACTTC.

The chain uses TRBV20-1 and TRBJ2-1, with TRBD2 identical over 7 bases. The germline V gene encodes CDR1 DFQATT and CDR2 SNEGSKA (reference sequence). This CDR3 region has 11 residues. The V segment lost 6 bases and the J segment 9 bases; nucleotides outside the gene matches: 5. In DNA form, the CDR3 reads TGCAGTGCGTACGCGGGAGTTGAGCAGTTCTTC. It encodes CSAYAGVEQFF.

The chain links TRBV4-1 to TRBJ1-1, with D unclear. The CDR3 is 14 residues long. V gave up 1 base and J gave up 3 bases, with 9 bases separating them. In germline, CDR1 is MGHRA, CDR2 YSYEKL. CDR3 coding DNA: TGCGCCAGCAGCCAAGTAGGGCGGGACACTGAAGCTTTCTTT. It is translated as CASSQVGRDTEAFF.

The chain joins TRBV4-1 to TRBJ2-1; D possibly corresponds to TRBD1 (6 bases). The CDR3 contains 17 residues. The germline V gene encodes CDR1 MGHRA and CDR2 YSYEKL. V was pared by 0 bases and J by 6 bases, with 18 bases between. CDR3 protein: CASSQEGYQGLANEQFF. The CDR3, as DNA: TGCGCCAGCAGCCAAGAGGGGTACCAGGGGCTAGCCAATGAGCAGTTCTTC.

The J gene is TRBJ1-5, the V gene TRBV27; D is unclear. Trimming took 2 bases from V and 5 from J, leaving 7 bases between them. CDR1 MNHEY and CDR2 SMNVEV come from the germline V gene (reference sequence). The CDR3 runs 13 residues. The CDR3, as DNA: TGTGCCAGCAGTTTAAGGAGAGATCAGCCCCAGCATTTT. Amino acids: CASSLRRDQPQHF.

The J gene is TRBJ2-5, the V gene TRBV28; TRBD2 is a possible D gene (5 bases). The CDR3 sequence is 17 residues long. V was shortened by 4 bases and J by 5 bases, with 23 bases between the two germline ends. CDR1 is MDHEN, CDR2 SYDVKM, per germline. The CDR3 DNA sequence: TGTGCCAGCAGTTCATTACCGCGGGTATCCCCAAAGGAGACCCAGTACTTC. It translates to CASSSLPRVSPKETQYF.

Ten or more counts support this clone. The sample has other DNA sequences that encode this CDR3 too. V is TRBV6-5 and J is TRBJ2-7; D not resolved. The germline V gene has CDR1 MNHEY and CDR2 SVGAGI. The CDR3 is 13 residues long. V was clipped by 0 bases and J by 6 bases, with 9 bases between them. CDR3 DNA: TGTGCCAGCAGTTACTCTCGGACGGGCGAGCAGTACTTC. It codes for CASSYSRTGEQYF.

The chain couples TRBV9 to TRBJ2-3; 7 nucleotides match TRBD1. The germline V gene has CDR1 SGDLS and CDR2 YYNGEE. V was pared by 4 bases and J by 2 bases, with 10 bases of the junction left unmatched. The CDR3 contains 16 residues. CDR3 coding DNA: TGTGCCAGCAGCCCTATTCGGGACAGAATCACAGATACGCAGTATTTT. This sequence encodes CASSPIRDRITDTQYF.

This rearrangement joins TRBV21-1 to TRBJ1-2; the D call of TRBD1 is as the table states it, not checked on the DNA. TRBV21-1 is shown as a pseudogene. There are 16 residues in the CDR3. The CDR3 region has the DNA TGTGCCAGCAGCGCAAGCCGGGACACAGAAAGGTATGGCTACACCTTC. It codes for CASSASRDTERYGYTF.